The source of this TCR beta chain is a study of identical twins. Germline loops: CDR1 MNHEY, CDR2 SVGAGI. This CDR3 has 15 residues. Trimming removed 0 bases from V and 4 bases from J, with 10 bases in between. In its sample, this clonotype was seen a few times. TCRdb passed the 5' RACE reads through MiXCR, listing each CDR3 protein once. The sample lists about 810,000 distinct CDR3 sequences, 10% to 15% seen once, with under 2% in the top ten. The data also belong to a second study, concerning yellow fever vaccine responses in identical twins.

Sequencing used PBMCs. The sequence came from a woman between 18 and 29 years old in good health. The chain carries TRBV6-5 and TRBJ2-1; D is perhaps TRBD1 (5 bases). Written as DNA, the CDR3 is TGTGCCAGCAGTTACTCGAAGGGGCCTTACAATGAGCAGTTCTTC. Residues: CASSYSKGPYNEQFF.